This TCR beta chain was captured by sequencing in a study of blood T cells in healthy people across ages. Germline V gene lookup returns CDR1 SGHTA and CDR2 FQGTGA. CDR3 size: 20 residues. The V gene end was trimmed by 5 bases and the J gene end by 0 bases; junction bases not matched to a gene: 10. Together with a sample-barcoded 5' primer, a J-beta primer mix was included in a second PCR lasting roughly 7 to 11 cycles. At least 2.5 million CDR3-containing paired-end reads were obtained per sample. TCRdb reanalysed the 5' RACE reads using MiXCR and keeps one entry per CDR3 protein. Among 800,000 or so distinct CDR3 sequences, around a quarter were seen once, and the ten largest hold under 4%. This clonotype was detected only once. The data also belong to a second study, concerning T cells of mothers and their children. That source notes: It was related mother-child pairs that showed slightly higher overlap than unrelated pairs, without reaching significance.

The rearrangement joins TRBV7-3 to TRBJ2-4; TRBD2 matches at 16 bases. The sequence was obtained from a boy younger than 18 in good health. Sequenced input: blood. The CDR3 reads CASSLAGTSGGEKAKNIQYF. Here the CDR3 DNA reads TGTGCCAGCAGCCTGGCCGGGACTAGCGGGGGGGAAAAAGCCAAAAACATTCAGTACTTC.